Below, one TCR beta chain is given with its context. In germline, CDR1 is SNHLY, CDR2 FYNNEI. There are 13 residues in the CDR3. J lost 7 bases, V lost 8 bases, and 6 bases had no gene match. The data stem from a study of blood T cell repertoires in COVID-19. Overall study: T cells, B-cell-depleted T cells, or PBMCs provided the cDNA or gDNA that served as material.

This table comes from immunoSEQ multiplex PCR, and its TCRdb copy is limited to in-frame clones, with some not included. The table lists about 170,000 clones, less than 80% of them singletons. The sequenced sample was PBMCs or T cells enriched from blood (not recorded which). The rearrangement uses TRBV2 and TRBJ1-4, with 8 bases identical to TRBD1. The TCR was taken from a woman in her seventies in a cohort exposed to, infected with or recovered from COVID-19 (not recorded which). DNA for the CDR3: TGTGCCAGCGGGGGGCAGGGGGCTGAAAAACTGTTTTTT. Translation: CASGGQGAEKLFF.